Listed here is a single T cell receptor beta chain. This sample stems from a study of shared clonotypes between healthy human individuals. Study summary: Per-donor plates numbered three CD4 naive, three CD4 memory, two CD8 naive and one CD8 memory.

The junction had 5 bases not matched to a gene; V was cut back by 4 bases and J by 2 bases. CDR3 length equals 15 residues. Germline loops: CDR1 SGHAT, CDR2 FQNNGV. Only in-frame clones appear in the TCRdb table, and some are missing; sequencing was by immunoSEQ multiplex PCR. The top ten hold 10% of the sample, which has 330,000 or so clones, 73% seen once. The J gene is TRBJ2-7, the V gene TRBV11-2; 10 nucleotides line up with TRBD2. This receptor was taken from a man aged 25 to 40 in good health. The sequenced sample consisted of memory CD4+ T cells sorted from blood. Subset in this sample: CD45RA-negative fraction. The CDR3 nucleotides are TGTGCCAGCAGCTCACGACTAGCGGGCCCCTACGAGCAGTACTTC. Residues: CASSSRLAGPYEQYF.